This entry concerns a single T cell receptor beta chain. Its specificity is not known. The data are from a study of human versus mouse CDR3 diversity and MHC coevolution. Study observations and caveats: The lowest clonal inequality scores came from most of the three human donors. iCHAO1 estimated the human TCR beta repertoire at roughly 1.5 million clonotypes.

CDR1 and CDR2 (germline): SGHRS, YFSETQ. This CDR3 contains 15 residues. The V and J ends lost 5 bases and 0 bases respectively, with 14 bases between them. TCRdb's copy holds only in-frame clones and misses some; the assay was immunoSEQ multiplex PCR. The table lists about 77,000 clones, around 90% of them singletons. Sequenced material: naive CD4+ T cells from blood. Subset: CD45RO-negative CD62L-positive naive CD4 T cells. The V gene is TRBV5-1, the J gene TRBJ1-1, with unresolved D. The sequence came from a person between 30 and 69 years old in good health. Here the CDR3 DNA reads TGCGCCAGCAGAAGCGGCTGGATTTTGAACACTGAAGCTTTCTTT. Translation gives CASRSGWILNTEAFF. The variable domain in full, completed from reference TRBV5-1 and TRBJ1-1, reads KAGVTQTPRYLIKTRGQQVTLSCSPISGHRSVSWYQQTPGQGLQFLFEYFSETQRNKGNFPGRFSGRQFSNSRSEMNVSTLELGDSALYLCASRSGWILNTEAFFGQGTRLTVV.